These 9 T cell receptor beta chains share one sample of origin, sequenced in a study of shared clonotypes between healthy human individuals. Sequenced by immunoSEQ multiplex PCR; TCRdb stores in-frame clones only, minus some. The sample consists of around 2.5 million clones, approximately 94% of them appearing once. Specimen: naive CD4+ T cells from PBMCs. Subset noted: CD45RA+ positively selected. These receptors were collected from a man in his late teens or twenties in good health. Some clones in this sample may be carry-over from other donors' samples.

This clone was seen more than once but under ten times. The J gene is TRBJ2-3, the V gene TRBV5-8; D gene uncertain. The germline gives CDR1 SGHTS, CDR2 YDEGEE. This CDR3 is 16 amino acids long. V shed 0 bases and J shed 4 bases, with 15 bases lying between them. As DNA, the CDR3 is TGTGCCAGCAGCTTGGAGGGTGAACCTCCACCAGATACGCAGTATTTT. Translating it yields CASSLEGEPPPDTQYF.

This chain joins TRBV16 and TRBJ2-1; TRBD2 matches 10 bases. After removal of 6 bases from V and 2 bases from J, the junction contained 4 bases not matched to a gene. Germline values: CDR1 KGHSY, CDR2 FQNENV. The CDR3 loop spans 15 amino acids. The CDR3 nucleotides are TGTGCCAGCAGTCCAGCGGGAGGGACCTACAATGAGCAGTTCTTC. This sequence encodes CASSPAGGTYNEQFF.

The chain combines TRBV7-3 with TRBJ2-1, with D tentatively TRBD2 (6 bases). From germline, CDR1 is SGHTA and CDR2 FQGTGA. Trimming shortened V by 3 bases and J by 2 bases, and 8 bases separated the two germline ends. This CDR3 comprises 14 residues. The CDR3 DNA reads TGTGCCAGCAGCTTTAGCGGTGCCTACAATGAGCAGTTCTTC. This codes for CASSFSGAYNEQFF.

V usage is TRBV30 and J usage is TRBJ2-7, with D perhaps matching TRBD1 or TRBD2 (6 bases each). The CDR3 covers 14 residues. Trimming removed 4 bases at V and 6 bases at J, with 19 bases between. Per germline, CDR1 GTSNPN and CDR2 SVGIG (reference sequence). CDR3 DNA sequence: TGTGCCTGGATCCCGGGGGCGGATAAAGGCGAGCAGTACTTC. Translating it yields CAWIPGADKGEQYF.

The V call is TRBV19, the J call TRBJ2-2, with TRBD1 matching over 10 bases. J lost 5 bases, V lost 7 bases, and 10 bases had no gene match. The CDR3 totals 16 residues. Germline V gene lookup returns CDR1 LNHDA and CDR2 SQIVND (reference sequence). The CDR3: CASTPTDRGRTGELFF. CDR3 DNA sequence: TGTGCCAGTACCCCAACCGACAGGGGGCGGACCGGGGAGCTGTTTTTT.

V is TRBV10-3 and J is TRBJ1-2; 7 bases line up with TRBD1. V gave up 6 bases and J gave up 7 bases; unmatched junction bases: 14. The CDR3 spans 15 residues. In germline, CDR1 is ENHRY, CDR2 SYGVKD. The chain's CDR3 is CAIRIDREDHSGYTF. DNA of the CDR3: TGTGCCATCAGAATAGACAGGGAAGATCACTCTGGCTACACCTTC.

This clone appeared a single time. This chain links TRBV28 with TRBJ2-1; no definite D call. The CDR3 totals 11 residues. CDR1 is MDHEN and CDR2 is SYDVKM in the germline V gene. V was pared by 6 bases and J by 14 bases, with 14 bases between. The CDR3 nucleotides are TGTGCCAGCAGCCTTAAAGGGATTAAGTTCTTC. It yields the protein CASSLKGIKFF.

The J gene is TRBJ1-4, the V gene TRBV5-1; 7 bases are a match to TRBD1. V lost 0 bases, J lost 8 bases, and 7 bases stayed unmatched. The CDR3 loop spans 15 amino acids. Looked up from germline, CDR1 is SGHRS and CDR2 is YFSETQ. In nucleotides, the CDR3 is TGCGCCAGCAGCTTGGAAGGGGGCCCTTGGGAAAAACTGTTTTTT. Its protein product is CASSLEGGPWEKLFF.

The V call is TRBV7-8, the J call TRBJ2-7; 13 nucleotides agree with TRBD2. V lost 5 bases to trimming and J lost 2 bases; unmatched junction nucleotides: 0. The CDR3 has 14 amino acids. The germline CDR1 and CDR2 sequences are SGHVS and FQNEAQ. CDR3 amino acids: CASSGLAGAYEQYF. CDR3 in DNA: TGTGCCAGCAGCGGACTAGCGGGAGCCTACGAGCAGTACTTC. Full variable domain (remainder filled in from reference TRBV7-8 and TRBJ2-7): GAGVSQSPRYKVAKRGQDVALRCDPISGHVSLFWYQQALGQGPEFLTYFQNEAQLDKSGLPSDRFFAERPEGSVSTLKIQRTQQEDSAVYLCASSGLAGAYEQYFGPGTRLTVT.